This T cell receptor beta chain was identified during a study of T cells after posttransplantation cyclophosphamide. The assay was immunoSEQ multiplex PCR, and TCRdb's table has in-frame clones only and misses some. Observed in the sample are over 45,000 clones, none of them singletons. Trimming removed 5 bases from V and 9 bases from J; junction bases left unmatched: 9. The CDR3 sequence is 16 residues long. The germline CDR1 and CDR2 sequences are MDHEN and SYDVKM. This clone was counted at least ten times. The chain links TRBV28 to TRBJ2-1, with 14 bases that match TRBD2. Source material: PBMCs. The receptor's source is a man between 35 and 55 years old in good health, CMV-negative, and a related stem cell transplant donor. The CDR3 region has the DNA TGTGCCAGCAGTACAACCGGGACTAGCGGGAGTAGTGAGCAGTTCTTC. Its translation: CASSTTGTSGSSEQFF. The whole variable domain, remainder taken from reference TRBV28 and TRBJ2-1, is DVKVTQSSRYLVKRTGEKVFLECVQDMDHENMFWYRQDPGLGLRLIYFSYDVKMKEKGDIPEGYSVSREKKERFSLILESASTNQTSMYLCASSTTGTSGSSEQFFGPGTRLTVL.